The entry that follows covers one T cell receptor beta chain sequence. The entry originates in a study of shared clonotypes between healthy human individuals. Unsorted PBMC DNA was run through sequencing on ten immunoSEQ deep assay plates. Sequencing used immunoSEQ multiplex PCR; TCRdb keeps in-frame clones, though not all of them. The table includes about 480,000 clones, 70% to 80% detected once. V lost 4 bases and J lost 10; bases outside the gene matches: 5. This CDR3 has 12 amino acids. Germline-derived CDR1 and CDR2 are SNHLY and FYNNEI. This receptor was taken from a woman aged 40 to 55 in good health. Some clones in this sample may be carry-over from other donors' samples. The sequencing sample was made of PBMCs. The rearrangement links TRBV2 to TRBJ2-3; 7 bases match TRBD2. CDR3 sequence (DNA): TGTGCCAGCAGTGCCTCGGGGGGATCGCAGTATTTT. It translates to CASSASGGSQYF.